This T cell receptor (beta chain) was identified during a study of cytomegalovirus exposure and HLA in healthy donors (dated by TCRdb to the late 2010s). For the wider study: According to an earlier analysis of 587 of the donors, about 179 million T cells yielded 100 million or so unique TCR beta sequences and 250 to 350 Gb of sequence data. An early release covering roughly 600 HLA-typed donors comprised roughly 300 gigabases of sequencing data and tens of millions of unique TCR sequences. Of the roughly 400 genotyped donors, approximately 80% fell in the genetic ancestry cluster associated with self-reported Caucasian donors. The aim of the study was to test whether cataloging public T cell receptors could identify signatures of past pathogen exposure. The T cell repertoires of 700 or so subjects were profiled by immunosequencing and related to cytomegalovirus serostatus. Besides the first cohort of roughly 660 subjects, a separate validation cohort made up of 120 different subjects was used. To predict cytomegalovirus infection status, the study brought together high-throughput TCR immunosequencing, statistical association of individual TCRs with disease status, and machine learning. A later analysis re-analyzed previously published TCR beta repertoires from 550 to 700 donors and added high-resolution HLA genotyping to study TCR occurrence patterns. Rather than drawing on any new phenotypic data, the later analysis identified candidate immune exposures from TCR beta sequences and the way those sequences occurred across donors. An earlier analysis of 587 of the donors applied high-throughput TCR beta sequencing to assess whether each TCR beta V gene segment acted as functional or pseudogenic. Donor age, sex, ethnicity and CMV serostatus were collected together with the repertoire data. A later genetic analysis used genome-wide SNP genotypes for about three fifths of the 666 donors, treating that subset as a discovery cohort. All discovery cohort repertoires had been generated using a single sequencing platform. HLA typing included class I and class II loci at four-digit resolution. The number of donors typed differed by locus, with about 620-630 for A, B, C, DRB1 and DQB1, around 560 for DQA1, 600 to 610 for DPA1, and 472 for DPB1. Several DR-DQ haplotypes were treated as single units for association and clustering because of strong linkage in the cohort. Among 300 to 450 genotyped donors of the cohort, an average of around 240,000 unique TCR beta nucleotide sequences were sequenced per donor, about a sixth of them non-productive. General findings and caveats noted by the study authors: Most TCR sequences were seen in very few donors, while some public TCRs were found in many individuals. A total of fewer than 200 TCR beta chains were listed by the study as associated with cytomegalovirus. In a later analysis, TCR association rates were found to vary across HLA loci, with the most associated TCRs seen for DRB1 alleles and the fewest for HLA-C alleles. According to a later genetic analysis, donors in an Asian-associated ancestry cluster had fewer N-insertions in productive TCRs than the roughly 670-donor mean. Linkage disequilibrium might explain the correlated functional status among segregating V segments, but an unknown experimental factor could not be ruled out. Cytomegalovirus status was reported to be diagnosed by the classifier with high specificity and sensitivity in both the original and validation cohorts. In a later analysis, HLA-associated TCR beta chains were found to be more clonally expanded and to have lower generation probabilities than equally common non-associated chains. A cluster of highly shared sequence variants was judged likely to represent a technical artifact of the sequencing pipeline. In a later analysis, most CMV-associated TCR beta chains were found to appear HLA-restricted, with HLA associations seemingly driven largely by CMV exposure. Only TCR beta chains were sequenced in this cohort, and the absence of alpha or paired-chain data limited detectable features. Because HLA typing was unavailable for some donors at each locus, only the typed subset was used in association tests. The presence/absence analyses assumed that sequencing depth was roughly uniform across donors, and that assumption may not be true. At a false discovery rate of 0.05, a later analysis linked around 17,000 TCR beta sequences to specific HLA alleles. An earlier analysis of some 560 of the donors showed that most TCR beta V segments appeared in productive rearrangements either about 90% or about 30% of the time, which broadly matched IMGT annotations. Because the 87-base-pair reads could not distinguish some IMGT-functional V segments, including TRBV6-2 and TRBV6-3, those segments were excluded. The only immune exposure information available for the cohort was CMV serostatus. An association between a missense DCLRE1C variant and V-gene and J-gene trimming of TCR beta chains was found in a later genetic analysis and replicated in an independent cohort. According to the authors, the approach could potentially be generalized to other disease states and immunological phenotypes. In a later analysis, several top co-occurrence clusters were reported to appear linked to parvovirus B19, influenza, CMV and Epstein-Barr virus. A further reported finding was that TCR beta sequences accurately predicted the HLA-A and HLA-B alleles for most subjects in the first cohort. When HLA alleles, especially DR and DQ, strongly co-occurred, attributing TCR associations to individual alleles was difficult. In vitro tests confirmed that a few of the cytomegalovirus-associated TCR beta chains recognize cytomegalovirus antigens. Because counts were too low, approximately 18 rarely observed V segments, including chromosome 9 orphons, were excluded from the earlier analysis of some 540 of the donors.

In total, 500 to 700 healthy bone marrow donors made up the cohort. At the time of sampling, every cohort member was nominally healthy, though immune exposures that went unrecorded were likely present. The donor tested CMV seropositive and was one of the 289 seropositive cohort members. A peripheral blood sample was provided by each donor, and peripheral blood mononuclear cells were used for TCR beta sequencing. Genomic DNA was extracted from the blood cell samples with the Qiagen DNeasy Blood Extraction Kit. The library came from the immunoSEQ multiplex PCR assay. A mixture of 60 forward primers for TCR Vbeta segments and 13 reverse primers for TCR Jbeta segments was used in the multiplex PCR. A multiplex PCR assay on genomic DNA amplified the CDR3 region of rearranged TCR beta genes. The Illumina HiSeq System was used to sequence the amplified TCR beta libraries as 87-base-pair reads. Processing in the source paper ran as follows. In a later analysis, tens of millions of unique TCR beta chains were counted across the 650 to 750 repertoires, and roughly 10 million of these chains were shared by at least two donors. Raw reads were error-corrected and collapsed into unique sequences by a nearest-neighbor algorithm in which closely related sequences were merged to remove PCR and sequencing errors. CDR3 sequences were aligned to IMGT reference sequences to assign V, D and J gene segments. For a sequence to be retained, a match of at least six nucleotides was required to both a V gene segment and a J gene segment. Rearrangements were classified as productive when the CDR3 lacked stop codons and remained in frame with V and J, and all other rearrangements were classified as non-productive. Following IMGT convention, CDR3 was defined as the stretch from the second conserved V-encoded cysteine up to the conserved J-encoded phenylalanine. Sequences without an unambiguous match to a single V gene segment were excluded from the earlier analysis of 587 of the donors. An earlier analysis of a few hundred of the donors called V segments functional above 56.7% productive rearrangements and segregating when the between-donor standard deviation exceeded 5%. A statistical classification framework was built for diagnosing cytomegalovirus status from the catalog of TCR beta chain sequences. In a later analysis, V and J genes were assigned by comparing TCR nucleotide sequences against IMGT/GENE-DB human TR gene sequences. In a later analysis, CDR3 sequences and most-parsimonious VDJ recombination scenarios were assigned using the TCRdist pipeline. A later analysis defined each TCR beta chain by its CDR3 amino acid sequence plus V-gene family, and excluded reads lacking a unique V-gene family. A later analysis removed several hundred highly shared, low-generation-probability nucleotide sequences to deal with suspected cross-contamination and a sequencing artifact. In a later analysis, a clonal expansion index was calculated for each public chain from normalized within-repertoire ranks of inferred template counts. In a later analysis, generation probabilities were computed using a VDJ recombination model fitted to out-of-frame rearrangements, and the results were checked against IGoR. Hypergeometric tests were used in a later analysis to score TCR-TCR, TCR-HLA and TCR-CMV co-occurrence, with a repertoire-size bias correction applied to the TCR pairs. In a later analysis, false discovery rates were estimated by permuting HLA or CMV assignments 20 times. A later analysis grouped co-occurring TCRs with DBSCAN, adding TCRdist sequence similarity when clustering within HLA-allele-positive subsets. Co-occurrence clustering excluded repertoires with fewer than 30,000 or more than 120,000 public chains, plus five with anomalous nucleotide sharing. TCRdb retrieved this table from immuneACCESS and kept in-frame rearrangements only. Not all clones are present; in checked studies, unresolved V genes account for under half, and no reason is known for the remainder. The DNA gave D and trimming, while V, J and clone size come from that table. The sample includes about 73,000 clones, with roughly 69% observed a single time. Of the sample, about 6.9% is held by the ten largest clones.

The CDR3 goes from the cysteine to the phenylalanine over 14 residues. This entry keeps only the CDR3 DNA: 42 bases, framed from base 1. Cut back by 0 bases and 2 bases, the V and J ends lie 7 bases apart. Via the germline V gene, CDR1 is SGHVS and CDR2 FNYEAQ. Comment on this clone: What antigen it recognizes has not been identified. The record has no base qualities; no much larger clone is one base away.

Rearrangement joined TRBV7-6 to TRBJ2-5, with a tentative D gene TRBD1 over 5 matching bases. Sequencing used PBMCs. The sequence was obtained from a woman aged 45-65 years in good health and CMV-seropositive. The sequence in DNA is TGTGCCAGCAGCTTAGCGAAGGGGCAAGAGACCCAGTACTTC. The resulting protein is CASSLAKGQETQYF.